These 29 T cell receptor beta chains were all obtained from the same sample, sequenced in a study of PD-L1 blockade in urothelial cancer. Generated by immunoSEQ multiplex PCR, the TCRdb table keeps only in-frame clones and is missing some. Of 50,000 to 55,000 clones in the sample, roughly 77% were seen once. Sequenced material: PBMCs, taken around atezolizumab (anti-PD-L1) treatment. Receptors were obtained from a man in his sixties or seventies with urothelial cancer.

The CDR3 sequence: CASSVGRGDTQYF. The CDR3 DNA reads TGTGCCAGCAGCGTAGGTCGGGGGGATACGCAGTATTTT. V and J are TRBV9 and TRBJ2-3; possibly TRBD2 for D (6 bases). V lost 0 bases and J lost 6, with 8 bases in between. CDR3 size: 13 residues. Germline lookup yields CDR1 SGDLS and CDR2 YYNGEE.

V and J are TRBV9 and TRBJ2-1; 8 bases line up with TRBD2. V shed 0 bases and J 6 bases; nucleotides not matched to a gene: 5. The CDR3 is made up of 15 amino acids. The germline V gene encodes CDR1 SGDLS and CDR2 YYNGEE. The CDR3 DNA is TGTGCCAGCAGCGTAGAGAGCGGGAGTATCAATGAGCAGTTCTTC. Protein product: CASSVESGSINEQFF. The full variable domain, in which reference TRBV9 and TRBJ2-1 provide the parts outside the CDR3, is DSGVTQTPKHLITATGQRVTLRCSPRSGDLSVYWYQQSLDQGLQFLIQYYNGEERAKGNILERFSAQQFPDLHSELNLSSLELGDSALYFCASSVESGSINEQFFGPGTRLTVL.

The chain is built from TRBV6-1 and TRBJ1-2; 7 nucleotides match TRBD1. The germline V gene encodes CDR1 MNHNS and CDR2 SASEGT. CDR3 length equals 16 residues. Losses at the gene ends were 3 bases for V and 5 bases for J; bases not matched to a gene: 12. The CDR3 sequence: CASSDQGPQGVYGYTF. In DNA, the CDR3 is TGTGCCAGCAGTGATCAGGGGCCTCAGGGGGTTTATGGCTACACCTTC.

This clone has more than one count but fewer than ten. The chain joins TRBV2 to TRBJ2-1, with 9 positions matching TRBD1. Germline values: CDR1 SNHLY, CDR2 FYNNEI. The CDR3 consists of 16 residues. V shed 1 base, J shed 8 bases, and the junction held 9 bases outside the gene matches. In DNA, the CDR3 is TGTGCCAGCAGTGAAGGATCTGGGACAGGGTTCGATGAGCAGTTCTTC. Amino acids: CASSEGSGTGFDEQFF.

The rearrangement joins TRBV5-1 to TRBJ2-3, with a possible D match to TRBD1 (6 bases). Trimming removed 4 bases from V and 2 bases from J, with 11 bases in between. Looked up from germline, CDR1 is SGHRS and CDR2 is YFSETQ. This CDR3 has 14 residues. CDR3: CASSGGRNTDTQYF. The CDR3 nucleotides are TGCGCCAGCAGCGGGGGCCGAAACACAGATACGCAGTATTTT.

This clone came up once. DNA for the CDR3: TGTGCCAGCTGGGAGCTACGGTACAATGAGCAGTTCTTC. This codes for CASWELRYNEQFF. V gene TRBV2 combines with J gene TRBJ2-1, with D maybe TRBD2 (5 bases). Germline V CDR1 and CDR2: SNHLY, FYNNEI. The V and J ends lost 8 bases and 4 bases respectively, with 12 bases between them. There are 13 residues in the CDR3. Supplemented by reference TRBV2 and TRBJ2-1, the full variable domain reads EPEVTQTPSHQVTQMGQEVILRCVPISNHLYFYWYRQILGQKVEFLVSFYNNEISEKSEIFDDQFSVERPDGSNFTLKIRSTKLEDSAMYFCASWELRYNEQFFGPGTRLTVL.

This clone was detected ten times or more. The V call is TRBV2, the J call TRBJ1-2, with 10 positions matching TRBD1. Germline V gene data show CDR1 as SNHLY and CDR2 as FYNNEI. The V gene end was trimmed by 4 bases and the J gene end by 7 bases; junction bases not matched to a gene: 3. CDR3 length: 13 amino acids. In nucleotides, the CDR3 is TGTGCCAGCAGTGGACAGGGGGCAGGTGGCTACACCTTC. It encodes CASSGQGAGGYTF.

Only a few counts were recorded for this clone. The genes are TRBV4-2 and TRBJ1-5, with D possibly being TRBD1 (5 bases). The CDR3 sequence is 16 residues long. V dropped 0 bases and J dropped 4 bases, with 13 bases sitting between them. The V gene's germline CDR1 is LGHNA and CDR2 YNFKEQ. CDR3 sequence (DNA): TGTGCCAGCAGCCAAGAGAACCGACAGTGGAATCAGCCCCAGCATTTT. Its protein product is CASSQENRQWNQPQHF.

This chain uses TRBV7-9 with TRBJ2-5; a weak D match, TRBD2 (6 bases). Trimming shortened V by 3 bases and J by 5 bases, and 16 bases separated the two germline ends. The germline gives CDR1 SEHNR, CDR2 FQNEAQ (reference sequence). This CDR3 contains 15 residues. The CDR3 region has the DNA TGTGCCAGCAGCTTCCCGGGAGCCAATACGGAGACCCAGTACTTC. Amino acids: CASSFPGANTETQYF.

This clone has only a few counts. J is TRBJ2-3 and V is TRBV7-2; 8 nucleotides match TRBD1. Trimming cost V 5 bases and J 0 bases; bases outside gene matches: 1. The CDR3 has 14 amino acids. CDR1 is SGHTA, CDR2 FQGNSA, per germline. CDR3 sequence (DNA): TGTGCCAGCAGCCGGGACAGGAGCACAGATACGCAGTATTTT. It is translated as CASSRDRSTDTQYF.

The V and J genes are TRBV27 and TRBJ2-1; 8 bases are a match to TRBD2. Germline V gives CDR1 MNHEY, CDR2 SMNVEV (reference sequence). With V trimmed by 5 bases and J by 9 bases, 6 bases remained unmatched. This CDR3 region has 13 residues. The CDR3 loop reads CASSQRAGGEQFF. The DNA of the CDR3 is TGTGCCAGCAGTCAAAGGGCGGGGGGTGAGCAGTTCTTC.

The gene calls are TRBV7-2 and TRBJ2-6; D is perhaps TRBD2 (7 bases). Trimming pared 1 base from V and 4 bases from J, leaving 11 bases between. The CDR3 is 16 residues long. Germline CDR1 reads SGHTA; CDR2 reads FQGNSA. Here the CDR3 reads CASSLGRGLGANVLTF. The CDR3 DNA sequence: TGTGCCAGCAGCTTAGGGCGGGGGCTAGGGGCCAACGTCCTGACTTTC.

This clone occurred once. The J gene is TRBJ2-7, the V gene TRBV28; tentative D call: TRBD2 (7 bases). The V end was cut by 2 bases, the J end by 5 bases, with 13 bases between. Germline values: CDR1 MDHEN, CDR2 SYDVKM. This CDR3 has 14 amino acids. The DNA for the CDR3 is TGTGCCAGCAGTTTAGCGGGGGCGATCCACGAGCAGTACTTC. It codes for CASSLAGAIHEQYF.

V usage is TRBV9 and J usage is TRBJ1-2; TRBD1 matches 8 bases. The germline CDR1 and CDR2 sequences are SGDLS and YYNGEE. J lost 4 bases, V lost 4 bases, and 6 bases had no gene match. The CDR3 is 14 residues long. The CDR3 DNA is TGTGCCAGCAGCCCCGGACAGGGAAGCTATGGCTACACCTTC. This sequence encodes CASSPGQGSYGYTF.

This clone was detected once. The chain is built from TRBV28 and TRBJ2-3, with 9 nucleotides matching TRBD1. V trimming: 2 bases; J trimming: 4 bases; junction bases outside the gene matches: 4. There are 15 residues in the CDR3. The V gene's germline CDR1 is MDHEN and CDR2 SYDVKM. The CDR3 region has the DNA TGTGCCAGCAGTTTAAGGGGGACAGGGCCAGATACGCAGTATTTT. This encodes CASSLRGTGPDTQYF. The full variable domain, in which reference TRBV28 and TRBJ2-3 provide the parts outside the CDR3, is DVKVTQSSRYLVKRTGEKVFLECVQDMDHENMFWYRQDPGLGLRLIYFSYDVKMKEKGDIPEGYSVSREKKERFSLILESASTNQTSMYLCASSLRGTGPDTQYFGPGTRLTVL.

This clone was seen a handful of times. This chain connects TRBV5-1 to TRBJ2-5; TRBD1 aligns across 9 bases. Germline CDR1 is SGHRS and CDR2 is YFSETQ. The V and J ends lost 0 bases and 5 bases, in that order; junction bases with no gene match: 8. The CDR3 runs 16 residues. CDR3 residues: CASSLGTGGGQETQYF. DNA for the CDR3: TGCGCCAGCAGCTTGGGTACAGGGGGCGGGCAGGAGACCCAGTACTTC.

The chain has TRBV7-2 and TRBJ2-7; 11 nucleotides line up with TRBD2. The V gene end was trimmed by 6 bases and the J gene end by 7 bases; junction bases not matched to a gene: 8. Germline loops: CDR1 SGHTA, CDR2 FQGNSA. This CDR3 has 14 residues. DNA for the CDR3: TGTGCCAGCAGTGTAGCGGGAGGGCCTAAAGAGCAGTACTTC. Protein product: CASSVAGGPKEQYF.

The chain joins TRBV5-1 to TRBJ2-3, with 9 nucleotides matching TRBD2. This CDR3 spans 15 amino acids. With 4 bases clipped from V and 3 bases from J, the junction kept 6 bases outside the gene matches. Germline CDR1 is SGHRS and CDR2 is YFSETQ. CDR3 DNA sequence: TGCGCCAGCAGCCCGGTAGCGGGAGCGACAGATACGCAGTATTTT. This gives the protein CASSPVAGATDTQYF.

This chain links TRBV6-5 with TRBJ2-1, with 7 bases that match TRBD2. CDR3 length: 15 residues. V shed 6 bases and J 7 bases; nucleotides not matched to a gene: 12. Per the germline V gene, CDR1 is MNHEY and CDR2 is SVGAGI. The CDR3 nucleotides are TGTGCCAGCAGCTCCGGACTAGGGGACGGGAATGAGCAGTTCTTC. It encodes CASSSGLGDGNEQFF.

The chain employs TRBV21-1 and TRBJ1-2; whether TRBD1, the table's D call, matches the DNA was not checked. TRBV21-1 is listed as a pseudogene. The CDR3 runs to 17 residues. The CDR3 here is CASSKGGRGRIGYGYTF. DNA of the CDR3: TGTGCCAGCAGCAAAGGGGGCAGGGGGCGCATTGGCTATGGCTACACCTTC.

The chain joins TRBV6-6 to TRBJ1-1; D is possibly TRBD1 (6 bases). The CDR3 has 15 amino acids. CDR1 MNHNY and CDR2 SVGAGI come from the germline V gene (reference sequence). Between the trimmed V and J ends, which lost 5 bases and 1 base, there was a span of 14 bases. The CDR3 reads CASSPQGPQNTEAFF. CDR3 coding DNA: TGTGCCAGCAGTCCACAGGGTCCCCAGAACACTGAAGCTTTCTTT.

The chain has TRBV5-4 and TRBJ1-4; 8 nucleotides agree with TRBD1. The V gene's germline CDR1 is SGHNT and CDR2 YYREEE (reference sequence). The V and J ends lost 4 bases and 8 bases, in that order; junction bases with no gene match: 13. The CDR3 covers 16 residues. The CDR3 loop is CASSHRGTGPREKLFF. The CDR3 nucleotides are TGTGCCAGCAGCCACCGCGGGACAGGCCCTAGAGAAAAACTGTTTTTT.

The J gene is TRBJ2-7, the V gene TRBV5-6; D ambiguous. The CDR3 loop spans 15 amino acids. V lost 0 bases to trimming and J lost 0 bases, with 10 bases between them. Germline-derived CDR1 and CDR2 are SGHDT and YYEEEE. The CDR3: CASSLGPRPSYEQYF. CDR3 DNA: TGTGCCAGCAGCTTGGGGCCCCGTCCCTCCTACGAGCAGTACTTC.

J is TRBJ1-1 and V is TRBV6-5, with D unresolved. The CDR3 consists of 13 residues. CDR1 and CDR2 (germline): MNHEY, SVGAGI. V lost 2 bases and J 5 bases, leaving 9 bases between the germline ends. The CDR3 nucleotides read TGTGCCAGCAGTTACAGGTCGGGGACTGAAGCTTTCTTT. Amino acids: CASSYRSGTEAFF.

The chain combines TRBV7-9 with TRBJ2-2; D is ambiguous. The CDR3 extends over 14 amino acids. The V end lost 5 bases, the J end lost 3 bases, and 10 bases lay between the germline ends. Per the germline V gene, CDR1 is SEHNR and CDR2 is FQNEAQ (reference sequence). The CDR3 region is CASSPTLYTGELFF. The CDR3 nucleotides read TGTGCCAGCAGCCCTACACTATACACCGGGGAGCTGTTTTTT.

The chain recombines TRBV9 with TRBJ2-3; 12 bases line up with TRBD2. V trimming: 0 bases; J trimming: 2 bases; junction bases outside the gene matches: 1. The germline gives CDR1 SGDLS, CDR2 YYNGEE. The CDR3 consists of 16 residues. In nucleotides, the CDR3 is TGTGCCAGCAGCGTAGGGACTAGCGGGGTCACAGATACGCAGTATTTT. Residues: CASSVGTSGVTDTQYF.

The chain couples TRBV27 to TRBJ2-1, with TRBD1 as a possible D gene (5 bases). V dropped 8 bases and J dropped 5 bases, with 16 bases sitting between them. The CDR3 has 14 residues. Germline CDR1 reads MNHEY; CDR2 reads SMNVEV (reference sequence). This chain's CDR3 is CASLGRGGHNEQFF. DNA of the CDR3: TGTGCCAGCTTAGGTAGGGGCGGACACAATGAGCAGTTCTTC.

This chain uses TRBV6-1 with TRBJ2-7; D is ambiguous. The ends were cut back, 3 bases at V and 3 bases at J, with 3 bases in the middle. Looked up from germline, CDR1 is MNHNS and CDR2 is SASEGT. This CDR3 spans 11 amino acids. The CDR3 protein is CASSDSYEQYF. Here the CDR3 DNA reads TGTGCCAGCAGTGACAGCTACGAGCAGTACTTC.

By sample share, this clone is medium-sized. This chain connects TRBV6-5 to TRBJ2-1; D might be TRBD2 (5 bases). Trimming left V 9 bases short and J 5 bases short, with 14 bases between. CDR1 and CDR2 (germline): MNHEY, SVGAGI. The CDR3 length is 13 residues. CDR3 DNA sequence: TGTGCCAGTCAGCCCGCGGGTAACAATGAGCAGTTCTTC. This translates into CASQPAGNNEQFF.